This TCR beta chain is from a study of T cell repertoires in cytomegalovirus infection. CDR3 size: 14 residues. Germline lookup yields CDR1 SGHTS and CDR2 YDEGEE. V was pared by 3 bases and J by 6 bases, with 14 bases between. This clonotype was observed a few times. Its specificity is not known. TCRdb reanalysed the reads using MiXCR and keeps one entry per CDR3 protein. Of about 920,000 distinct CDR3 sequences listed, less than 35% are singletons. This clonotype was sampled from a human donor in good health (CMV status not recorded). Some clones in this sample may be carry-over from other donors' samples. The source material was cultured CD8+ T cells from PBMCs, sampled from culture after CMV antigen stimulation. V is TRBV5-8 and J is TRBJ2-3, with D possibly TRBD1 on 5 matching bases. CDR3: CASSSPGRADTQYF. CDR3 DNA: TGTGCCAGCAGCTCCCCTGGCAGGGCGGATACGCAGTATTTT.